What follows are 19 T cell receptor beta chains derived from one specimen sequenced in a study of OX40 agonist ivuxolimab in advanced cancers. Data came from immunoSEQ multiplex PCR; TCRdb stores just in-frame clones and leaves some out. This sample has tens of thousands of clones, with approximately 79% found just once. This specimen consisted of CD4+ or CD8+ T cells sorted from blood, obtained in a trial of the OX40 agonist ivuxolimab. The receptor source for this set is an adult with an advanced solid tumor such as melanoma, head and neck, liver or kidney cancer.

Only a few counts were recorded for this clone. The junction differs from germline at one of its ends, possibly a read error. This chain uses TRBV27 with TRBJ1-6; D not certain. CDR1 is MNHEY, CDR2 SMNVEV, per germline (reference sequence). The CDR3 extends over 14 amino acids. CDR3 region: CASGFESYNSPLHF. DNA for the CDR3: TGTGCCAGCGGTTTTGAGTCCTATAATTCACCCCTCCACTTT.

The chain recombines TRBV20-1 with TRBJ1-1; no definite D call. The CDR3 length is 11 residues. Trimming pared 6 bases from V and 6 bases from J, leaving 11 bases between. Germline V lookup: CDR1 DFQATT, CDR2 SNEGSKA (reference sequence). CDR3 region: CSASRTAEAFF. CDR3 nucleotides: TGCAGTGCCTCACGGACGGCTGAAGCTTTCTTT.

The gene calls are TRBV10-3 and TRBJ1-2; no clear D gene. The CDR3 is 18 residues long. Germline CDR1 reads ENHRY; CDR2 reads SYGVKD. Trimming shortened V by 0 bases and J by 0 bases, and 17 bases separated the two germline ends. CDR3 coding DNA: TGTGCCATCAGTGAGTCGACTCAGGCCCAGAAGTCTAACTATGGCTACACCTTC. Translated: CAISESTQAQKSNYGYTF.

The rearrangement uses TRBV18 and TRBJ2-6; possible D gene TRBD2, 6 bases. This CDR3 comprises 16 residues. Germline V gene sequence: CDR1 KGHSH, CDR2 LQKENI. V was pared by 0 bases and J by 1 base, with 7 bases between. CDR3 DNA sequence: TGTGCCAGCTCACCACCCCGGGGGTCTGGGGCCAACGTCCTGACTTTC. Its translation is CASSPPRGSGANVLTF.

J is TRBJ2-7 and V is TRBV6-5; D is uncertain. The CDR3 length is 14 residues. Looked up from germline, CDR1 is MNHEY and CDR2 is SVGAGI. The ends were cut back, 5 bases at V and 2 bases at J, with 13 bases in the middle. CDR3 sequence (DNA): TGTGCCAGCAGTGGGCTGGTTAATCCCTACGAGCAGTACTTC. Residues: CASSGLVNPYEQYF.

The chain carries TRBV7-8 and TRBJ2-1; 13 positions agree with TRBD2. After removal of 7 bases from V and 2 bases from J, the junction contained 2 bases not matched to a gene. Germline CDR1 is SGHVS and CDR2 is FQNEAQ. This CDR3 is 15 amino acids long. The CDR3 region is CASKLAGGPYNEQFF. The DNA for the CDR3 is TGTGCCAGCAAACTAGCGGGAGGGCCCTACAATGAGCAGTTCTTC. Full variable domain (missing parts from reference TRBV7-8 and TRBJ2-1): GAGVSQSPRYKVAKRGQDVALRCDPISGHVSLFWYQQALGQGPEFLTYFQNEAQLDKSGLPSDRFFAERPEGSVSTLKIQRTQQEDSAVYLCASKLAGGPYNEQFFGPGTRLTVL.

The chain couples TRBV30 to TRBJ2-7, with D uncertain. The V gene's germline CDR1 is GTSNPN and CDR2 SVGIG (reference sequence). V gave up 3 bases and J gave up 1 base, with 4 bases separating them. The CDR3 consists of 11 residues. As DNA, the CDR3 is TGTGCCTGGAGCCCTTCCTACGAGCAGTACTTC. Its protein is CAWSPSYEQYF.

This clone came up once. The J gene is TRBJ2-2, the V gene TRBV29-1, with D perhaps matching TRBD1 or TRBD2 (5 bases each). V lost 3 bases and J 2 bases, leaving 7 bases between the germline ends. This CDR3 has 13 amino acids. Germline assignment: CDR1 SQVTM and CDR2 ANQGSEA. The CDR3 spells CSVDGGNTGELFF. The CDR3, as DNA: TGCAGCGTTGATGGGGGAAACACCGGGGAGCTGTTTTTT.

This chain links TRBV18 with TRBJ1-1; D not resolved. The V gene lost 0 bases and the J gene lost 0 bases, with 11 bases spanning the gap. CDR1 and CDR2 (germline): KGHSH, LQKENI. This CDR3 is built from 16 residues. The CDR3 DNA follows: TGTGCCAGCTCACCACCCGGGAAGGGTATGAACACTGAAGCTTTCTTT. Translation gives CASSPPGKGMNTEAFF.

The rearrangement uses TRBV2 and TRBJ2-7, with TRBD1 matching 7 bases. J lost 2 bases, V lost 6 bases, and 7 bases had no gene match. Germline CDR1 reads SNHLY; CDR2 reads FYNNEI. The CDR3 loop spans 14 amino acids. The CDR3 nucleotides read TGTGCCAGCAGCCAACAGGGGTTTACCTACGAGCAGTACTTC. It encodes CASSQQGFTYEQYF.

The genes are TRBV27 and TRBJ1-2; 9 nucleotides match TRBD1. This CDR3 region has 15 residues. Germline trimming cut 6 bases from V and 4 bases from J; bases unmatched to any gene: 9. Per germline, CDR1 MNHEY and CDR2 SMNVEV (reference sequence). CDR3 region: CASRLTGTGSYGYTF. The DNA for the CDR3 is TGTGCCAGCAGATTAACCGGGACAGGGAGCTATGGCTACACCTTC.

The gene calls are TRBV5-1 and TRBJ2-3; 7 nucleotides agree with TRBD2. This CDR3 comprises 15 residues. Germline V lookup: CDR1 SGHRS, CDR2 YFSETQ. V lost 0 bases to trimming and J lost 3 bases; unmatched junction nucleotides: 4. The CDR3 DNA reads TGCGCCAGCAGCTTGGAGACGGGAGGAACAGATACGCAGTATTTT. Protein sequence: CASSLETGGTDTQYF.

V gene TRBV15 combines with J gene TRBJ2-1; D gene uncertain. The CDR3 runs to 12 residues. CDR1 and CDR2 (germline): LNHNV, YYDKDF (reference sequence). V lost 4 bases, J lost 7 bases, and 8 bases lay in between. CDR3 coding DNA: TGTGCCACCAGCACAGATACGAATGAGCAGTTCTTC. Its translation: CATSTDTNEQFF.

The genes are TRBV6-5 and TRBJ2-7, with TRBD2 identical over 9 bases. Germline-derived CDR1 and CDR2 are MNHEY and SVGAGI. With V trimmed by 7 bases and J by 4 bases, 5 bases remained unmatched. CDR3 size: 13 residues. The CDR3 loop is CASTPGLAYEQYF. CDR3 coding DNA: TGTGCCAGCACCCCGGGACTAGCTTACGAGCAGTACTTC.

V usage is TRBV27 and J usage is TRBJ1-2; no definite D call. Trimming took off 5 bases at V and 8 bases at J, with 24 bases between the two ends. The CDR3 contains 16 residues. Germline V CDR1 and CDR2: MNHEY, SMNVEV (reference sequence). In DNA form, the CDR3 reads TGTGCCAGCAGTCTAAGGACTGGGCCTATGCGCGAAGGCTACACCTTC. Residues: CASSLRTGPMREGYTF.

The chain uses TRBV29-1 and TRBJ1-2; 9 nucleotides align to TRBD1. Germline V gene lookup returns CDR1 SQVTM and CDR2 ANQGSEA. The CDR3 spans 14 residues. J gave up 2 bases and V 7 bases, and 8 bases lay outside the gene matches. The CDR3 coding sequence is TGCAGCGGATGGGGACAGGGATCGAACTATGGCTACACCTTC. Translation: CSGWGQGSNYGYTF.

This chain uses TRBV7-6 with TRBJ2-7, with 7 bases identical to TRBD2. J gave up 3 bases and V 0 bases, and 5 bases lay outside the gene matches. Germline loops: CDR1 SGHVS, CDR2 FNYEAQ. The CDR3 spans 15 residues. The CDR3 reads CASSLASGEGYEQYF. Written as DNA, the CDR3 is TGTGCCAGCAGCTTAGCATCGGGGGAGGGCTACGAGCAGTACTTC.

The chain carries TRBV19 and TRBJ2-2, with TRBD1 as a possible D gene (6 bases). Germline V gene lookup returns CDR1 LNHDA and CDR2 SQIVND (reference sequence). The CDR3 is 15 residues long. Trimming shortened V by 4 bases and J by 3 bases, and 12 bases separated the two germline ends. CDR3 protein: CASSRPDSYTGELFF. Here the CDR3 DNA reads TGTGCCAGTAGTAGACCGGACAGCTACACCGGGGAGCTGTTTTTT.

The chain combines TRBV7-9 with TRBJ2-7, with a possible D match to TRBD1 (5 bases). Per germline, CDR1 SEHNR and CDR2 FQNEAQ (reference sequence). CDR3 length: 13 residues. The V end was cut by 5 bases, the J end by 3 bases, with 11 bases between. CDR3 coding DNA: TGTGCCAGCAGCCCAAGGGGAAACTACGAGCAGTACTTC. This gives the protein CASSPRGNYEQYF.